This T cell receptor beta chain was sequenced during a study of regulatory T cells in long-lasting Graves disease. Arm-PCR with iRepertoire HTBI primers amplified the CDR3 regions for these TCR beta libraries. TCRdb passed the multiplex PCR reads through MiXCR, listing each CDR3 protein once. The sample has about 300,000 distinct CDR3 sequences; 22% are singletons. At least ten counts were recorded for this clonotype. Trimming shortened V by 4 bases and J by 0 bases, and 13 bases separated the two germline ends. This CDR3 has 16 amino acids. Described time point: persistent/refractory GD, antithyroid drugs over 5 years with positive TRAb. The authors made the TCR library using RNA they extracted from PBMCs.

This TCR was sampled from a female donor with Graves disease. Sequences were derived from peripheral blood mononuclear cells (PBMCs), sampled when the disease was refractory, from a patient treated with antithyroid drugs. This chain links TRBV12-3 or TRBV12-4 with TRBJ2-4; D ambiguous. Written as DNA, the CDR3 is TGTGCCAGCAGTTCCCGACGGCGTCTAGCCAAAAACATTCAGTACTTC. It is translated as CASSSRRRLAKNIQYF.